A single sample is the source of the 6 T cell receptor beta chains below, sequenced in a study of cytomegalovirus exposure and HLA in healthy donors. The PCR had 60 Vbeta and 13 Jbeta primers. Sequencing used immunoSEQ multiplex PCR; TCRdb keeps in-frame clones, though not all of them. Of about 130,000 clones in the sample, about 76% are singletons; the top ten hold 13%. Sequencing was performed on PBMCs. The receptors shown here come from a woman aged 55-70 years in good health and CMV-seropositive.

This clone was seen more than once but under ten times. The CDR3 sequence: CASSPRTSGSVPGELFF. The CDR3 region has the DNA TGTGCCAGCTCACCCCGGACTAGCGGGAGTGTTCCCGGGGAGCTGTTTTTT. The V gene is TRBV18, the J gene TRBJ2-2, with TRBD2 matching 13 bases. There are 17 residues in the CDR3. CDR1 is KGHSH and CDR2 is LQKENI in the germline V gene. Trimming at V came to 3 bases and at J to 6 bases, leaving 7 bases not matched to a gene.

V and J are TRBV27 and TRBJ2-3; 7 bases line up with TRBD1. There are 15 residues in the CDR3. Germline loops: CDR1 MNHEY, CDR2 SMNVEV (reference sequence). V trimming: 6 bases; J trimming: 4 bases; junction bases outside the gene matches: 10. The CDR3 region is CASSHRDREADTQYF. CDR3 coding DNA: TGTGCCAGCAGCCACCGGGACAGAGAAGCAGATACGCAGTATTTT.

This rearrangement joins TRBV7-2 to TRBJ2-1; 9 nucleotides agree with TRBD2. The CDR3 sequence is 16 residues long. V shed 2 bases, J shed 4 bases, and the junction held 6 bases outside the gene matches. The germline V gene has CDR1 SGHTA and CDR2 FQGNSA. CDR3 in DNA: TGTGCCAGCAGCTTATTTTCGACTAGCGGTTACAATGAGCAGTTCTTC. This codes for CASSLFSTSGYNEQFF.

V is TRBV7-2 and J is TRBJ1-5, with TRBD1 identical over 8 bases. Per the germline V gene, CDR1 is SGHTA and CDR2 is FQGNSA. This CDR3 spans 17 amino acids. After removal of 1 base from V and 0 bases from J, the junction contained 5 bases not matched to a gene. DNA for the CDR3: TGTGCCAGCAGCTTAGGTCAGGGGGCGAATAGCAATCAGCCCCAGCATTTT. Amino acids: CASSLGQGANSNQPQHF. The full variable domain, rest sourced from reference TRBV7-2 and TRBJ1-5, is GAGVSQSPSNKVTEKGKDVELRCDPISGHTALYWYRQSLGQGLEFLIYFQGNSAPDKSGLPSDRFSAERTGGSVSTLTIQRTQQEDSAVYLCASSLGQGANSNQPQHFGDGTRLSIL.

The J gene is TRBJ1-3, the V gene TRBV7-2; no firm D call. The CDR3 runs to 15 residues. Germline V gene data show CDR1 as SGHTA and CDR2 as FQGNSA. V gave up 5 bases and J gave up 4 bases, with 15 bases separating them. CDR3: CASSPGRGTGNTIYF. The CDR3 DNA sequence: TGTGCCAGCAGCCCTGGTCGGGGTACGGGAAACACCATATATTTT.

The V call is TRBV10-1, the J call TRBJ2-1; D gene ambiguous. Germline assignment: CDR1 WNHNN and CDR2 SYGVQD (reference sequence). This CDR3 comprises 14 residues. The ends were cut back, 2 bases at V and 10 bases at J, with 15 bases in the middle. The CDR3 DNA reads TGCGCCAGCAGTGAGCCACCAACCCCGAGGGAGCAGTTCTTC. Translating gives CASSEPPTPREQFF.